Listed below are T cell receptor beta chains from one sample, sequenced in a study of T cell responses to AZD1222 COVID-19 vaccine. Data came from immunoSEQ multiplex PCR; TCRdb stores just in-frame clones and leaves some out. The top ten clones hold roughly 3.5% of a sample with about 66,000 clones, roughly 80% of them seen once. The specimen was peripheral blood, collected 28 days after the second AZD1222 dose. Every receptor here comes from an adult who received the AZD1222 COVID-19 vaccine. Each CDR3 is given with its conserved first and last residue. D genes are given only for firm matches. The size entry is marked missing in some rows and otherwise reads once, few, many or a size class.

d_call	v_call	clone_size	j_call	cdr3_aa	cdr3_nt
NA	TRBV3-1/TRBV3-2	NA	TRBJ2-3	CASPPGQTSTDTQYF	TGTGCCAGCCCCCCCGGGCAGACTAGCACAGATACGCAGTATTTT
NA	TRBV3-1/TRBV3-2	NA	TRBJ2-7	CASSQRGGRSYEQYF	TGTGCCAGCAGCCAAAGAGGGGGAAGGTCCTACGAGCAGTACTTC
TRBD1	TRBV3-1/TRBV3-2	NA	TRBJ1-2	CASSHGTGGWYGYTF	TGTGCCAGCAGCCATGGGACAGGGGGATGGTATGGCTACACCTTC
NA	TRBV12-5	NA	TRBJ1-6	CASGLGSGVGSPLHF	TGTGCTAGTGGTTTGGGTTCAGGCGTTGGTTCACCCCTCCACTTT
NA	TRBV4-2	few	TRBJ1-4	CASSQVGGTNEKLFF	TGTGCCAGCAGCCAAGTGGGAGGGACTAATGAAAAACTGTTTTTT
NA	TRBV3-1/TRBV3-2	NA	TRBJ2-5	CASSQGRGRQETQYF	TGTGCCAGCAGCCAGGGGCGGGGAAGGCAAGAGACCCAGTACTTC
NA	TRBV7-9	NA	TRBJ2-3	CASSKHLNNSTDTQYF	TGTGCCAGCAGCAAACACCTAAACAATAGCACAGATACGCAGTATTTT
TRBD2	TRBV25-1	NA	TRBJ2-3	CASSVGGGLGTDTQYF	TGTGCCAGCAGTGTCGGCGGGGGATTGGGCACAGATACGCAGTATTTT
NA	TRBV27	few	TRBJ2-2	CASSLSETGELFF	TGTGCCAGCAGTTTATCGGAGACCGGGGAGCTGTTTTTT
NA	TRBV19	NA	TRBJ1-2	CASSRTDHSYGYTF	TGTGCCAGTAGTAGGACAGACCACAGTTATGGCTACACCTTC
NA	TRBV11-3	NA	TRBJ1-2	CASSSDRGTTGYTF	TGTGCCAGCAGTTCCGATAGGGGCACTACTGGCTACACCTTC
TRBD1	TRBV6-2/TRBV6-3	once	TRBJ2-1	CASSYRGQGLAFF	TGTGCCAGCAGTTACCGCGGACAGGGCCTCGCGTTCTTC
NA	TRBV11-3	NA	TRBJ2-2	CASSLDSANTGELFF	TGTGCCAGCAGCTTAGATTCAGCGAACACCGGGGAGCTGTTTTTT
NA	TRBV10-3	NA	TRBJ2-1	CAISGSAGTYNEQFF	TGTGCCATCAGTGGCTCCGCCGGGACCTACAATGAGCAGTTCTTC
NA	TRBV7-8	NA	TRBJ1-1	CASSLASITEAFF	TGTGCCAGCAGCTTAGCTTCCATCACTGAAGCTTTCTTT
NA	TRBV10-3	NA	TRBJ2-5	CAISAVGGQETQYF	TGTGCCATCAGTGCTGTAGGGGGCCAAGAGACCCAGTACTTC
TRBD1	TRBV7-2	NA	TRBJ1-2	CASSPRRASGQGRIYGYTF	TGTGCCAGCAGTCCCCGGCGGGCCTCGGGACAGGGGCGCATCTATGGCTACACCTTC
NA	TRBV18	NA	TRBJ1-1	CASSPSAQGSEAFF	TGTGCCAGCTCACCGAGTGCTCAGGGGTCTGAAGCTTTCTTT
NA	TRBV4-2	NA	TRBJ1-2	CASSQVGREDYGYTF	TGTGCCAGCAGCCAAGTTGGTAGGGAGGACTATGGCTACACCTTC
TRBD1	TRBV6-5	NA	TRBJ1-1	CASSWDRPLNTEAFF	TGTGCCAGCAGCTGGGACAGACCTCTGAACACTGAAGCTTTCTTT
TRBD2	TRBV4-2	NA	TRBJ2-1	CASSLKRDGYNHEQFF	TGTGCCAGCAGCCTCAAGCGGGACGGATACAATCATGAGCAGTTCTTC
TRBD1	TRBV28	once	TRBJ1-2	CASSSTGGQEGYGYTF	TGTGCCAGCAGTTCCACAGGGGGCCAAGAAGGATATGGCTACACCTTC
NA	TRBV5-1	NA	TRBJ1-1	CASSPTSRTEAFF	TGCGCCAGCAGCCCGACATCCAGAACTGAAGCTTTCTTT